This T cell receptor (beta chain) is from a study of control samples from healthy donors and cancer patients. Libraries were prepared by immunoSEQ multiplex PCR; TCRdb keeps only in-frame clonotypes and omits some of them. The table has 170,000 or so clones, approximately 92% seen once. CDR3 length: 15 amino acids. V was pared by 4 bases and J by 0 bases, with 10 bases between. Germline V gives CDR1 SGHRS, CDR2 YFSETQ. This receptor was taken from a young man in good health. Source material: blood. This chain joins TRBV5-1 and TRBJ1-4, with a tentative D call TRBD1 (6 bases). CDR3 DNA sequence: TGCGCCAGCAGCGGGACAACTGCAACTAATGAAAAACTGTTTTTT. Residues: CASSGTTATNEKLFF.